This TCR beta chain was documented in a study of early T cells in non-severe SARS-CoV-2 infection. V lost 0 bases and J lost 4, with 6 bases in between. Germline CDR1 reads MNHNS; CDR2 reads SASEGT. CDR3 length: 14 amino acids. Attachment of unique molecular identifiers was made to individual cDNA molecules. TCRdb called the 5' RACE reads again in MiXCR, with one record for every CDR3 protein. The sample includes 55,000 to 80,000 distinct CDR3 sequences, over 10% of them seen just once. This chain uses TRBV6-1 with TRBJ1-4; D is ambiguous. This receptor was taken from an adult who was a healthcare worker with PCR-confirmed SARS-CoV-2 infection or an uninfected control (not recorded which). The source was whole blood, collected at baseline. The CDR3: CASSEAAYNEKLFF. The CDR3, as DNA: TGTGCCAGCAGTGAAGCGGCGTATAATGAAAAACTGTTTTTT.